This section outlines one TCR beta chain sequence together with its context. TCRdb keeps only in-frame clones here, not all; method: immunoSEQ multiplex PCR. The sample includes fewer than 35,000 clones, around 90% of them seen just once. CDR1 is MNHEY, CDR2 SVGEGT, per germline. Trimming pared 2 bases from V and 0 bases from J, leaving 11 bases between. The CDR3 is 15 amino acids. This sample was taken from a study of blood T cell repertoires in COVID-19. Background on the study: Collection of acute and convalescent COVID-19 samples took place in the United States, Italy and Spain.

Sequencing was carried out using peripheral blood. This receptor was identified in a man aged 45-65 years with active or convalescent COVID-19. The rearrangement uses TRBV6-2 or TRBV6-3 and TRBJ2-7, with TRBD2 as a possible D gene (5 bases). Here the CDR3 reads CASSYRGYDSYEQYF. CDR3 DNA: TGTGCCAGCAGTTACAGAGGGTACGACTCCTACGAGCAGTACTTC.